A selection of T cell receptor beta chains follows, all from one sample in a study of PD-L1 blockade in urothelial cancer. TCRdb keeps only in-frame clones here, not all; method: immunoSEQ multiplex PCR. The table includes some 63,000 clones, roughly 79% detected once. This specimen consisted of PBMCs, obtained around atezolizumab (anti-PD-L1) treatment. The receptors were gathered from a man in his 70s with urothelial cancer. The CDR3 runs from the conserved cysteine through the conserved F or W. A D gene is named only where the DNA matches it firmly. Size values are once, few and many counts, or a class for expanded clones, and some rows have none.

DNA	CDR3	V	D	size	J
TGTGCCAGCAGTAAGACAGGGTATAATGAAAAACTGTTTTTT	CASSKTGYNEKLFF	TRBV2	TRBD1	-	TRBJ1-4
TGCGCCAGCAGCCGGGGGGGCCCCGGGGAGCTGTTTTTT	CASSRGGPGELFF	TRBV4-1	-	few	TRBJ2-2
TGTGCCAGCAGTTTTCTAGACCTAAACCTCCCTATAAGCTACACCTTC	CASSFLDLNLPISYTF	TRBV27	-	-	TRBJ1-2
TGTGCCAGCAGCAGGACTAGAGCGGGAGGGCCAGATACGCAGTATTTT	CASSRTRAGGPDTQYF	TRBV27	TRBD2	-	TRBJ2-3
TGTGCCAGTAGTATGATCGGCGGGGGGGACTTAAAGACCCAGTACTTC	CASSMIGGGDLKTQYF	TRBV19	TRBD2	-	TRBJ2-5
TGTGCCAGCAGCTTATGGGACTCCCAGGCCACAGATACGCAGTATTTT	CASSLWDSQATDTQYF	TRBV11-2	-	-	TRBJ2-3
TGTGCCAGCAGCGCGCTAGCGGGAGGGGGTAATGAGCAGTTCTTC	CASSALAGGGNEQFF	TRBV5-6	TRBD2	-	TRBJ2-1
TGTGCCAGCAGCGTAGCTCAGGGTGGCGAGCAGTACTTC	CASSVAQGGEQYF	TRBV9	-	many	TRBJ2-7
TGTGCCAGCAGCGCATCCGGGACAGGAGAGACCCAGTACTTC	CASSASGTGETQYF	TRBV9	TRBD1	-	TRBJ2-5
TGCGCCAGCAGCTCGGGAGGGGGAATCTATGGCTACACCTTC	CASSSGGGIYGYTF	TRBV5-1	-	-	TRBJ1-2
TGTGCCACCAGCAGTTGGGGAGGAGATACGCAGTATTTT	CATSSWGGDTQYF	TRBV15	-	-	TRBJ2-3
TGCAGCGTTGAGCAGGGGAGAGGAGAGACCCAGTACTTC	CSVEQGRGETQYF	TRBV29-1	-	-	TRBJ2-5
TGTGCCAGCAGCTCAACAGGGCGATACGAGCAGTACTTC	CASSSTGRYEQYF	TRBV5-6	-	-	TRBJ2-7
TGTGCCAGTAGTATGTACAGAGTCACAGATACGCAGTATTTT	CASSMYRVTDTQYF	TRBV19	-	-	TRBJ2-3
TGTGCCAGCAGCCCCCGGACAGGCCAAGAGACCCAGTACTTC	CASSPRTGQETQYF	TRBV21-1	-	-	TRBJ2-5
TGTGCCAGCAGAACCGGGACAGGGGGCTCTAATCAGCCCCAGCATTTT	CASRTGTGGSNQPQHF	TRBV28	TRBD1	few	TRBJ1-5
TGTGCCAGCAGTGTGAGTTACTCTGGGGCCAACGTCCTGACTTTC	CASSVSYSGANVLTF	TRBV6-1	-	-	TRBJ2-6
TGTGCCAGCAGCTATCCCTTATCGACAGGGCTAAGAGAGACCCAGTACTTC	CASSYPLSTGLRETQYF	TRBV5-4	TRBD1	-	TRBJ2-5
TGTGCCAGCAGTGAGGAGTCAGGGGGCTATGGCTACACCTTC	CASSEESGGYGYTF	TRBV6-4	TRBD1	-	TRBJ1-2
TGTGCCAGCAGCTTCACCCCGGACTATTCCGGGGAGCTGTTTTTT	CASSFTPDYSGELFF	TRBV9	-	few	TRBJ2-2
TGTGCCAGCAGTGTACAGGGTGTCTACGAGCAGTACTTC	CASSVQGVYEQYF	TRBV2	-	few	TRBJ2-7
TGCAGTGCTCGGACAGGGACTGAAGCTTTCTTT	CSARTGTEAFF	TRBV20-1	TRBD1	-	TRBJ1-1